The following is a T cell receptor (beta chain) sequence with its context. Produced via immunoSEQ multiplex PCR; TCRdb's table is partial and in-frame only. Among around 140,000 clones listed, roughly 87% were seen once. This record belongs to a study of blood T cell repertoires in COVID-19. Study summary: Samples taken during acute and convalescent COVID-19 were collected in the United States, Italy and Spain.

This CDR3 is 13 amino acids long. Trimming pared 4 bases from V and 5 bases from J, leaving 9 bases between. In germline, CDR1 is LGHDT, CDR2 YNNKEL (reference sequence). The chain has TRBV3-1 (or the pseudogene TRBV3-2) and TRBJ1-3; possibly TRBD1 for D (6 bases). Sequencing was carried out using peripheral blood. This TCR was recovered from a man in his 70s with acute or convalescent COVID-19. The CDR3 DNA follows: TGTGCCAGCAGCCCGACAGGCCGAAACACCATATATTTT. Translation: CASSPTGRNTIYF.